This T cell receptor beta chain emerged from a study of blood T cell repertoires in COVID-19. Study background: Whether acute or convalescent, the COVID-19 samples came from the United States, Italy and Spain.

Germline loops: CDR1 KGHSH, CDR2 LQKENI. Trimming left V 5 bases short and J 7 bases short, with 12 bases between. The CDR3 totals 13 residues. Assay used: immunoSEQ multiplex PCR; TCRdb lists only in-frame clones, some missing. The table lists about 86,000 clones, roughly four fifths of them singletons. Sample: peripheral blood. This clonotype originated in an elderly woman with acute or convalescent COVID-19. The chain combines TRBV18 with TRBJ2-1; possibly TRBD2 for D (5 bases). The CDR3 loop is CASSGSGMNEQFF. In DNA, the CDR3 is TGTGCCAGCTCAGGGTCCGGGATGAATGAGCAGTTCTTC. The full variable domain, rest sourced from reference TRBV18 and TRBJ2-1, is NAGVMQNPRHLVRRRGQEARLRCSPMKGHSHVYWYRQLPEEGLKFMVYLQKENIIDESGMPKERFSAEFPKEGPSILRIQQVVRGDSAAYFCASSGSGMNEQFFGPGTRLTVL.